These T cell receptor beta chains were read from a single sample in a study of memory CD4+ T cells and cytomegalovirus serostatus. Sequencing was performed with immunoSEQ multiplex PCR; in TCRdb, only in-frame clones are kept and a portion is missing. The sample records fewer than 40,000 clones, around three quarters being singletons. Sequenced: memory CD4+ T cells from blood. All receptors come from an adult in good health and CMV-seropositive. Each CDR3 is given without its conserved first and last residue. Clone size is stated in some rows and not others, as once, few, many or a class when expanded.

CDR3aa: ASSPTDGEKLF; v_gene: TRBV7-7; abundance: NA
CDR3aa: SASLGIVAF; v_gene: TRBV20-1; abundance: NA
CDR3aa: ATSRDGAYGYT; v_gene: TRBV15; abundance: NA
CDR3aa: ASSLPDGYQETQY; v_gene: TRBV7-2; abundance: NA
CDR3aa: ASTSLSLEPQH; v_gene: TRBV19; abundance: NA
CDR3aa: ASSPRDTSFSGANVLT; v_gene: TRBV7-8; abundance: few
CDR3aa: ASSQVAGRLTGELF; v_gene: TRBV4-3; abundance: NA
CDR3aa: ASSPSGRQMNTGELF; v_gene: TRBV18; abundance: NA
CDR3aa: ASSLEYSGTQY; v_gene: TRBV7-2; abundance: NA
CDR3aa: ASSIDGAGDPYNEQF; v_gene: TRBV19; abundance: NA
CDR3aa: AISREGQSTDTQY; v_gene: TRBV10-3; abundance: NA
CDR3aa: ASSGGNSNQPQH; v_gene: TRBV7-8; abundance: NA
CDR3aa: ASSPGQGEDTQY; v_gene: TRBV5-5; abundance: NA
CDR3aa: ASSAGQGGEKLF; v_gene: TRBV6-1; abundance: NA
CDR3aa: ASSLTTGDYGYT; v_gene: TRBV5-1; abundance: NA
CDR3aa: ATSRDLSNTEAF; v_gene: TRBV15; abundance: few
CDR3aa: ASSLTTAAYEQY; v_gene: TRBV7-9; abundance: NA
CDR3aa: ASSHGTSGRGYEQY; v_gene: TRBV19; abundance: few
CDR3aa: SVVISRTVQETQY; v_gene: TRBV29-1; abundance: NA
CDR3aa: ASSPRDSQIGTQY; v_gene: TRBV4-2; abundance: once
CDR3aa: ASSPTVAGASDTQY; v_gene: TRBV18; abundance: NA
CDR3aa: ASSQVRGGSEAF; v_gene: TRBV4-2; abundance: once
CDR3aa: ASSRSGSTDTQY; v_gene: TRBV7-8; abundance: NA
CDR3aa: ASSSGLVREGPGYT; v_gene: TRBV7-2; abundance: NA
CDR3aa: ASSRIGTGYEQY; v_gene: TRBV5-1; abundance: few
CDR3aa: ASSPGLRQPQH; v_gene: TRBV7-7; abundance: NA
CDR3aa: ASKPGTSLRRTNEKLF; v_gene: TRBV5-1; abundance: NA
CDR3aa: ASSLGQTSNQPQH; v_gene: TRBV13; abundance: NA
CDR3aa: ATSREGVAGTETQY; v_gene: TRBV15; abundance: NA
CDR3aa: SAGENTEAF; v_gene: TRBV29-1; abundance: NA
CDR3aa: ASRGGSGDSSYNEQF; v_gene: TRBV5-1; abundance: NA
CDR3aa: ASSGITARETQY; v_gene: TRBV2; abundance: NA
CDR3aa: ASSVGHDEKLF; v_gene: TRBV19; abundance: NA
CDR3aa: ASSDSVGAF; v_gene: TRBV25-1; abundance: NA
CDR3aa: ASSGVDRAGANVLT; v_gene: TRBV25-1; abundance: once
CDR3aa: ASSLPPDTQY; v_gene: TRBV7-3; abundance: NA
CDR3aa: ASSRTPMEDTEAF; v_gene: TRBV7-3; abundance: few
CDR3aa: ASSYSGGEDGYT; v_gene: TRBV6-5; abundance: NA
CDR3aa: ASSRPGSAYEQY; v_gene: TRBV6-6; abundance: NA
CDR3aa: ARSLTPSRNSYNEQF; v_gene: TRBV5-3; abundance: few
CDR3aa: ASSLSAGGRELF; v_gene: TRBV5-1; abundance: NA
CDR3aa: ASKNDVSSYEQY; v_gene: TRBV19; abundance: NA
CDR3aa: ASSFSGDINNEKLF; v_gene: TRBV27; abundance: NA
CDR3aa: ASSFGGRYTGELF; v_gene: TRBV7-9; abundance: NA
CDR3aa: ASSRPGTGNTEAF; v_gene: TRBV5-6; abundance: NA
CDR3aa: ASNTPDETQY; v_gene: TRBV7-6; abundance: NA